This paragraph covers one TCR beta chain sequence. What it binds is unknown. These donors, healthy bone marrow donors, were studied. The sample belongs to a study of cytomegalovirus exposure and HLA in healthy donors. Study results and limitations: With high specificity and sensitivity, the classifier reportedly diagnosed cytomegalovirus status. Later on, an analysis tied over 15,000 TCR beta sequences to HLA alleles at 0.05 false discovery rate.

V was clipped by 3 bases and J by 1 base, with 12 bases between them. Germline CDR1 and CDR2: SGHVS and FQNEAQ. The CDR3 is 16 residues long. Primers for the PCR totalled 60 Vbeta and 13 Jbeta. Profiled with immunoSEQ multiplex PCR; TCRdb holds only in-frame clones, not every one. The sample has some 150,000 clones; roughly 85% are singletons. The sample was PBMCs. The J gene is TRBJ2-2, the V gene TRBV7-8; tentative D call: TRBD2 (6 bases). The receptor comes from a middle-aged man in good health and CMV-seronegative. The CDR3 DNA sequence: TGTGCCAGCAGCTTGATCGGACTACAGAACACCGGGGAGCTGTTTTTT. This codes for CASSLIGLQNTGELFF.